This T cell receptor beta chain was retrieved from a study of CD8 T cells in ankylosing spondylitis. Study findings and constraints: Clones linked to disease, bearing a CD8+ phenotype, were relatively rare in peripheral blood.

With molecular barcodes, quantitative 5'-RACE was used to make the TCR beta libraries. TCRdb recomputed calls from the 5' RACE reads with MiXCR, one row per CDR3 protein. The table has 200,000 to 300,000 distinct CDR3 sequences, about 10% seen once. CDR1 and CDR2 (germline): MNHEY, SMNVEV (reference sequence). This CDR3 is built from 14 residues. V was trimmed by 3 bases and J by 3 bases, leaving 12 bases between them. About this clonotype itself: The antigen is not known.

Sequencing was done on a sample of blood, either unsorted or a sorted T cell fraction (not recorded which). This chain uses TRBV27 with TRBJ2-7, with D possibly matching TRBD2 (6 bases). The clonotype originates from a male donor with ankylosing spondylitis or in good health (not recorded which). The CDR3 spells CASSFSGVVYEQYF. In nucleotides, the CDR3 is TGTGCCAGCAGTTTTTCGGGGGTAGTCTACGAGCAGTACTTC.